What follows describes a single TCR beta chain. Germline loops: CDR1 SGHTA, CDR2 FQGNSA. CDR3 length equals 15 residues. V shed 1 base, J shed 4 bases, and the junction held 6 bases outside the gene matches. The sample is drawn from a study of blood T cell repertoires in COVID-19. Whole-study context: Acute-phase and convalescent COVID-19 samples originated in the United States, Italy and Spain. T cells, B-cell-depleted T cells, or PBMCs supplied cDNA or gDNA.

Authors' data handling: Nucleated cell counts were estimated from reference gene primer amplification. Profiled with immunoSEQ multiplex PCR; TCRdb holds only in-frame clones, not every one. The V and J calls and the clone size are those of that table, but D and trimming were determined from the DNA. The sample has more than 250,000 clones; about nine tenths are singletons. The TCR sequence derives from a man aged 50 or older with active or convalescent COVID-19. This chain joins TRBV7-2 and TRBJ2-5; 7 bases line up with TRBD2. What was sequenced was peripheral blood. The CDR3 DNA sequence: TGTGCCAGCAGCTTAGAGGCGGGGAGGGTAGAGACCCAGTACTTC. Its translation: CASSLEAGRVETQYF.